The clone carrying this TCR beta chain was detected only once. The CDR3 extends over 14 amino acids. The V gene lost 2 bases and the J gene lost 4 bases, with 9 bases spanning the gap. Germline CDR1 and CDR2: SGHRS and YFSETQ. Stated time point: after dendritic cell vaccination, including at tumor progression/relapse. PBMC sampling occurred before vaccination, two weeks after the third dose, and at progression. The sample is drawn from a study of glioma-infiltrating T cells after dendritic cell vaccination. Study information: Treatment, given 2003 to 2012, was autologous tumor lysate-pulsed dendritic cell vaccination. Dendritic cells derived from monocytes and pulsed with autologous tumor lysate formed the vaccine.

Assay: immunoSEQ multiplex PCR; the TCRdb copy retains only in-frame clones and omits some. Of approximately 48,000 clones detected, approximately 91% appear once; the ten largest clones hold roughly 5%. The clonotype was recovered from a human donor with glioblastoma. The specimen was blood, collected after dendritic cell vaccination. The genes are TRBV5-1 and TRBJ2-2; no clear D gene. CDR3 coding DNA: TGCGCCAGCAGCTTAGATCGGGTCACCGGGGAGCTGTTTTTT. Protein: CASSLDRVTGELFF.